This T cell receptor beta chain was observed in a study of PD-L1 blockade in urothelial cancer. Study in general: About 90% of the roughly 29 patients were men with bladder-origin urothelial cancer. Counts from blood samples showed a median of 141,255 T cells.

Profiled with immunoSEQ multiplex PCR; TCRdb holds only in-frame clones, not every one. In the table there are about 63,000 clones, roughly 79% of which are singletons. V lost 0 bases to trimming and J lost 1 base; unmatched junction nucleotides: 4. Germline CDR1 and CDR2: LGHNA and YNFKEQ. The CDR3 is 17 amino acids. Time point meaning: pretreatment peripheral blood. Each patient gave between 1 and 8 samples of peripheral blood mononuclear cells, which were collected pretreatment and during treatment. The chain couples TRBV4-2 to TRBJ2-2; 8 positions agree with TRBD2. The sample here was PBMCs, taken around atezolizumab (anti-PD-L1) treatment. This sequence originates from a man between 65 and 85 years old with urothelial cancer. CDR3 coding DNA: TGTGCCAGCAGCCAAGAACCCAGCGGGGGGAACACCGGGGAGCTGTTTTTT. Translated, it gives CASSQEPSGGNTGELFF.